This section outlines one T cell receptor (beta chain) sequence together with its context. The germline gives CDR1 KGHSH, CDR2 LQKENI. CDR3 length: 15 residues. Trimming at V came to 4 bases and at J to 7 bases, leaving 7 bases not matched to a gene. The data derive from a study of blood T cell repertoires in COVID-19. Sequencing was performed with immunoSEQ multiplex PCR; in TCRdb, only in-frame clones are kept and a portion is missing. This sample has about 160,000 clones; less than 90% occur once, and the top ten carry over 7%. This chain links TRBV18 with TRBJ1-6, with 7 bases matching TRBD1. The clonotype comes from a woman between 45 and 65 years old who had recovered from COVID-19. Sequences were obtained from PBMCs or T cells enriched from blood (not recorded which). The CDR3 DNA is TGTGCCAGCTCACGGGGACAGCCGGCAAATTCACCCCTCCACTTT. As protein: CASSRGQPANSPLHF.